Listed below are T cell receptor beta chains from one sample, sequenced in a study of beta chain features in type 1 diabetes. Profiled with immunoSEQ multiplex PCR; TCRdb holds only in-frame clones, not every one. The table lists around 58,000 clones, approximately 59% of them singletons, with about 2.2% in the top ten. The source material was Tregs from blood. These receptors came from a woman between 18 and 29 years old in good health. Each CDR3 is given with its conserved first and last residue. D genes are given only for firm matches. Clone size, where shown, is once, few, many, or a class for clones that have expanded.

D gene	V gene	clone size	CDR3 length	J gene	CDR3 DNA	CDR3 protein
TRBD1	TRBV5-1	NA	16	TRBJ2-7	TGCGCCAGCAGCTCCCGGACAGGGTTCCCCTCCTACGAGCAGTACTTC	CASSSRTGFPSYEQYF
NA	TRBV7-9	NA	14	TRBJ2-7	TGTGCCAGCAGCTTAGGGCGGAGCTCCTACGAGCAGTACTTC	CASSLGRSSYEQYF
NA	TRBV6-1	NA	14	TRBJ1-2	TGTGCCAGCAGGGTAGACAGCACTTCCTATGGCTACACCTTC	CASRVDSTSYGYTF
NA	TRBV30	NA	14	TRBJ1-1	TGTGCCTGCAAAACTAACCGGGGGGGAACTGAAGCTTTCTTT	CACKTNRGGTEAFF
TRBD2	TRBV4-3	few	16	TRBJ2-1	TGCGCCAGCAGCCGCGGACGGGGGGGCCAATGGAATGAGCAGTTCTTC	CASSRGRGGQWNEQFF
NA	TRBV29-1	few	11	TRBJ1-3	TGCAGCGTTAAAACAGGAAACACCATATATTTT	CSVKTGNTIYF
TRBD1	TRBV30	NA	14	TRBJ1-1	TGTGCCTGTACCCGGGACAGTATGAACACTGAAGCTTTCTTT	CACTRDSMNTEAFF
TRBD1	TRBV5-1	NA	11	TRBJ1-1	TGCGCCAGCAGCTTGAGGGGGCAAGCTTTCTTT	CASSLRGQAFF
TRBD2	TRBV5-5	NA	16	TRBJ2-5	TGTGCCAGCAGCTTGGCCAGCGGGGGTCCCCAAGAGACCCAGTACTTC	CASSLASGGPQETQYF
TRBD2	TRBV9	NA	15	TRBJ2-3	TGTGCCAGCAGCGTACAAAGCGGGAGAGCCGATACGCAGTATTTT	CASSVQSGRADTQYF
NA	TRBV6-5	NA	14	TRBJ1-2	TGTGCCAGCAGTTACTCGATACAGGTCTATGGCTACACCTTC	CASSYSIQVYGYTF
NA	TRBV7-2	NA	13	TRBJ1-5	TGTGCCAGCAGCTTAGAGGACAGCCAGCCCCAGCATTTT	CASSLEDSQPQHF
NA	TRBV19	few	12	TRBJ2-1	TGTGCCAGTAGTAGAGGACAGTCACCTCCTTTCTTC	CASSRGQSPPFF